The text below deals with one T cell receptor (beta chain). TCRdb's table, derived via immunoSEQ multiplex PCR, lists solely in-frame clones and lacks some. The top ten hold 15% to 20% of the sample, which has some 170,000 clones, over 85% seen once. This record belongs to a study of blood T cell repertoires in COVID-19. This CDR3 has 15 residues. V was clipped by 5 bases and J by 7 bases, with 17 bases between them. CDR1 is MRHNA and CDR2 is SNTAGT in the germline V gene. This chain joins TRBV6-4 and TRBJ1-4, with a weak D call TRBD1 (6 bases). The material sequenced was peripheral blood. This TCR came from a man aged 60 to 69 with active or convalescent COVID-19. The CDR3, as DNA: TGTGCCAGCAGTCCAACTTTCGACAGGACTGAAAAACTGTTTTTT. Translating it yields CASSPTFDRTEKLFF.